This T cell receptor beta chain was captured in a study of post-analysis software for immune sequencing data. Study details: Both relapsing-remitting and secondary progressive multiple sclerosis featured among the disease courses, as did progressive-relapsing multiple sclerosis. The study, taken as a whole, reports: By F measure, samples from a shared preparation batch strongly co-clustered. Controls showed lower frequencies than patients for a few TRBV segments, and TRBV5-6, TRBV5-1 and TRBV20-1 were among these.

CDR1 is MDHEN, CDR2 SYDVKM, per germline. The V end was cut by 8 bases, the J end by 2 bases, with 13 bases between. This CDR3 has 13 amino acids. Of note for this clonotype: What it recognizes is unknown.

Unique molecular identifiers were built into the TCR beta cDNA libraries. TCRdb fed the PCR reads into MiXCR, producing one record per CDR3 protein. The table has 650,000 to 900,000 distinct CDR3 sequences, about 45% seen once; the top ten hold over 4.5%. This chain uses TRBV28 with TRBJ2-7, with a weak D call TRBD2 (5 bases). The receptor was isolated from a girl between 10 and 17 years old with multiple sclerosis. Sequenced material: blood. The CDR3 coding sequence is TGTGCCAGCCTCCCGAGCGGAACCTACGAGCAGTACTTC. The encoded protein is CASLPSGTYEQYF.